Listed here are 30 T cell receptor beta chains from one sample, sequenced in a study of blood T cell repertoires in COVID-19. Profiling relied on immunoSEQ multiplex PCR, and the TCRdb table lists in-frame clones only, not all of them. The table has about 100,000 clones, roughly 79% seen once; the top ten hold 9.5% to 13%. Sequencing was done on a sample of peripheral blood. The receptors come from a woman in her 70s with acute or convalescent COVID-19.

This clone came up a few times. The chain recombines TRBV24-1 with TRBJ2-5, with 15 bases matching TRBD2. The CDR3 spans 16 residues. Germline CDR1 is KGHDR and CDR2 is SFDVKD. V was clipped by 2 bases and J by 4 bases; unmatched bases: 1. The CDR3 DNA reads as TGTGCCACCAGTGATTGGGGACTAGCGGGGGGAGAGACCCAGTACTTC. The encoded protein is CATSDWGLAGGETQYF.

This clone was counted a few times. This sequence joins TRBV28 and TRBJ1-5; D is possibly TRBD1 (6 bases). Germline CDR1 is MDHEN and CDR2 is SYDVKM. V dropped 3 bases and J dropped 0 bases, with 12 bases sitting between them. This CDR3 region has 16 residues. Here the CDR3 reads CASSLGGARSNQPQHF. The CDR3 nucleotides are TGTGCCAGCAGTTTGGGGGGGGCTCGTAGCAATCAGCCCCAGCATTTT.

The CDR3, as DNA: TGCGCCAGCAGCTTGGGGGACAGGTTAGCGGCCAACGTCCTGACTTTC. Protein: CASSLGDRLAANVLTF. The chain is built from TRBV5-1 and TRBJ2-6; 8 nucleotides agree with TRBD1. CDR3 size: 16 residues. V trimming: 0 bases; J trimming: 6 bases; junction bases outside the gene matches: 5. The V gene's germline CDR1 is SGHRS and CDR2 YFSETQ.

This clone was seen repeatedly, ten times or more. J is TRBJ1-6 and V is TRBV19, with TRBD1 matching 7 bases. The CDR3 loop spans 17 amino acids. CDR1 and CDR2 (germline): LNHDA, SQIVND (reference sequence). V trimming: 2 bases; J trimming: 6 bases; junction bases outside the gene matches: 10. CDR3 in DNA: TGTGCCAGTAGTATACGAAGACAGGGAACTCTTAATTCACCCCTCCACTTT. Protein: CASSIRRQGTLNSPLHF.

This clone was counted only a few times. This chain uses TRBV5-6 with TRBJ2-2; 8 bases agree with TRBD2. Germline-derived CDR1 and CDR2 are SGHDT and YYEEEE. The CDR3 has 17 amino acids. Unmatched junction bases numbered 5, after V lost 1 base and J lost 0 bases. The CDR3 DNA reads TGTGCCAGCAGCTTGTTCGGCGGGGGGCCGAACACCGGGGAGCTGTTTTTT. This translates into CASSLFGGGPNTGELFF.

The sample holds one count of this clone. The genes are TRBV12-3 or TRBV12-4 and TRBJ2-7; D is possibly TRBD1 (6 bases). The CDR3 covers 12 residues. V shed 6 bases and J shed 9 bases, with 15 bases lying between them. In nucleotides, the CDR3 is TGTGCCAGCAGCCACTACAGGGTTGGGCAGTACTTC. Translated, it gives CASSHYRVGQYF.

The J gene is TRBJ1-5, the V gene TRBV7-9, with a tentative D call TRBD1 (5 bases). V was shortened by 3 bases and J by 6 bases, with 9 bases between the two germline ends. Germline assignment: CDR1 SEHNR and CDR2 FQNEAQ (reference sequence). The CDR3 is made up of 13 amino acids. CDR3 sequence reads: CASSFDSFQPQHF. CDR3 sequence (DNA): TGTGCCAGCAGCTTTGACAGCTTTCAGCCCCAGCATTTT.

V gene TRBV7-3 combines with J gene TRBJ2-3, with D maybe TRBD1 (6 bases). The CDR3 covers 13 residues. V was pared by 2 bases and J by 4 bases, with 7 bases between. CDR1 SGHTA and CDR2 FQGTGA come from the germline V gene. The CDR3 sequence is CASSLQGSDTQYF. The CDR3 DNA reads TGTGCCAGCAGCTTACAGGGGTCAGATACGCAGTATTTT. The full variable domain, completed using reference TRBV7-3 and TRBJ2-3, is GAGVSQTPSNKVTEKGKYVELRCDPISGHTALYWYRQSLGQGPEFLIYFQGTGAADDSGLPNDRFFAVRPEGSVSTLKIQRTERGDSAVYLCASSLQGSDTQYFGPGTRLTVL.

This clone was counted a single time. The chain combines TRBV18 with TRBJ2-7; 7 nucleotides match TRBD1. The CDR3 totals 13 residues. The V segment lost 2 bases and the J segment 5 bases; nucleotides outside the gene matches: 3. Germline CDR1 and CDR2: KGHSH and LQKENI. The CDR3 DNA reads as TGTGCCAGCTCACCATATGACAGGGACGAGCAGTACTTC. Translated, it gives CASSPYDRDEQYF.

The J gene is TRBJ1-3, the V gene TRBV19; tentatively, D is TRBD1 (6 bases). Germline V gene sequence: CDR1 LNHDA, CDR2 SQIVND (reference sequence). The length of the CDR3 is 17 residues. Trimming removed 7 bases from V and 0 bases from J, with 19 bases in between. CDR3 protein: CASTQLLGGASGNTIYF. The CDR3 bases are TGTGCCAGTACCCAATTATTAGGGGGGGCCTCTGGAAACACCATATATTTT.

The chain couples TRBV10-3 to TRBJ1-1; D is unresolved. The CDR3 is made up of 14 amino acids. Germline loops: CDR1 ENHRY, CDR2 SYGVKD. V lost 2 bases to trimming and J lost 4 bases, with 11 bases between them. CDR3 loop: CAISEATPGTEAFF. The CDR3, as DNA: TGTGCCATCAGTGAGGCGACGCCGGGCACTGAAGCTTTCTTT.

The chain carries TRBV5-6 and TRBJ1-1, with D unclear. The CDR3 is 14 residues long. CDR1 SGHDT and CDR2 YYEEEE come from the germline V gene. Trimming cost V 0 bases and J 10 bases, with 16 bases left between them. This CDR3 reads CASSLVGEGRAAFF. CDR3 bases: TGTGCCAGCAGCTTGGTGGGTGAGGGAAGAGCAGCTTTCTTT.

This clone was observed a handful of times. J is TRBJ1-6 and V is TRBV6-6; maybe TRBD1 (6 bases). The CDR3 is 15 residues long. CDR1 is MNHNY and CDR2 is SVGAGI in the germline V gene (reference sequence). V was shortened by 4 bases and J by 4 bases, with 11 bases between the two germline ends. The CDR3 sequence: CASSSRDTYNSPLHF. The CDR3 region has the DNA TGTGCCAGCAGTTCCCGGGACACGTATAATTCACCCCTCCACTTT.

This sequence joins TRBV4-2 and TRBJ2-7, with 9 bases fitting TRBD2. V shed 4 bases, J shed 5 bases, and the junction held 9 bases outside the gene matches. CDR3 length: 15 amino acids. Germline assignment: CDR1 LGHNA and CDR2 YNFKEQ. The DNA for the CDR3 is TGTGCCAGCAGCCCGAGAAGCGGGGGGCGCGACGAGCAGTACTTC. Its translation: CASSPRSGGRDEQYF.

This clone occurred once. This chain links TRBV5-4 with TRBJ2-3; 9 positions agree with TRBD2. Germline values: CDR1 SGHNT, CDR2 YYREEE (reference sequence). Trimming at V came to 6 bases and at J to 3 bases, leaving 8 bases not matched to a gene. The CDR3 is 15 residues long. In DNA form, the CDR3 reads TGTGCCAGCACCCAACGCGGGGGGGGGACAGATACGCAGTATTTT. This codes for CASTQRGGGTDTQYF. Together with reference TRBV5-4 and TRBJ2-3, the CDR3 gives the full variable domain: ETGVTQSPTHLIKTRGQQVTLRCSSQSGHNTVSWYQQALGQGPQFIFQYYREEENGRGNFPPRFSGLQFPNYSSELNVNALELDDSALYLCASTQRGGGTDTQYFGPGTRLTVL.

The gene calls are TRBV18 and TRBJ1-2; 7 nucleotides align to TRBD1. The CDR3 totals 15 residues. J gave up 2 bases and V 3 bases, and 6 bases lay outside the gene matches. Per germline, CDR1 KGHSH and CDR2 LQKENI. CDR3 protein: CASSPGDRTNYGYTF. CDR3 in DNA: TGTGCCAGCTCACCCGGGGACAGAACAAACTATGGCTACACCTTC.

This rearrangement joins TRBV28 to TRBJ2-1; 8 nucleotides match TRBD2. The CDR3 length is 16 residues. The germline gives CDR1 MDHEN, CDR2 SYDVKM. The V and J ends lost 3 bases and 4 bases, in that order; junction bases with no gene match: 8. The CDR3 is CASSFGSGGSYNEQFF. The CDR3, as DNA: TGTGCCAGCAGTTTTGGGTCGGGGGGGAGTTACAATGAGCAGTTCTTC.

V usage is TRBV6-5 and J usage is TRBJ1-2; TRBD1 matches 8 bases. This CDR3 is built from 14 residues. Germline V lookup: CDR1 MNHEY, CDR2 SVGAGI. V shed 9 bases, J shed 2 bases, and the junction held 8 bases outside the gene matches. This CDR3 is CASQRGQANYGYTF. In DNA, the CDR3 is TGTGCCAGTCAGAGGGGACAGGCAAACTATGGCTACACCTTC.

This clone was recorded only once. This chain uses TRBV5-4 with TRBJ2-2, with TRBD1 matching over 8 bases. In germline, CDR1 is SGHNT, CDR2 YYREEE (reference sequence). This CDR3 has 16 residues. Losses at the gene ends were 0 bases for V and 5 bases for J; bases not matched to a gene: 6. The CDR3 region has the DNA TGTGCCAGCAGCTTGGATCAGGGGGCGGGGACCGGGGAGCTGTTTTTT. Its protein is CASSLDQGAGTGELFF.

The chain carries TRBV4-1 and TRBJ2-5; perhaps TRBD1 as D (6 bases). The germline V gene encodes CDR1 MGHRA and CDR2 YSYEKL. The CDR3 consists of 15 residues. Trimming pared 4 bases from V and 5 bases from J, leaving 17 bases between. The CDR3 DNA reads as TGCGCCAGCAGCCTGTCGGACAGTAGGATGGAGACCCAGTACTTC. Translated: CASSLSDSRMETQYF.

V usage is TRBV10-3 and J usage is TRBJ2-5, with TRBD2 identical over 7 bases. The CDR3 sequence is 14 residues long. Germline CDR1 ENHRY, CDR2 SYGVKD. Germline trimming cut 3 bases from V and 3 bases from J; bases unmatched to any gene: 4. CDR3 coding DNA: TGTGCCATCAGTGACAGTACTAGCGAAGAGACCCAGTACTTC. Translating it yields CAISDSTSEETQYF.

This rearrangement joins TRBV10-2 to TRBJ1-5; tentatively, D is TRBD1 (5 bases). Trimming pared 11 bases from V and 6 bases from J, leaving 17 bases between. CDR1 WSHSY and CDR2 SAAADI come from the germline V gene. CDR3 size: 13 residues. The CDR3 DNA follows: TGCGCCGCAGGGTCAGGGATTGGTCAGCCCCAGCATTTT. This sequence encodes CAAGSGIGQPQHF.

This chain joins TRBV6-2 or TRBV6-3 and TRBJ1-2; TRBD1 agrees at 7 bases. The V segment lost 2 bases and the J segment 2 bases; nucleotides outside the gene matches: 2. Germline V gene data show CDR1 as MNHEY and CDR2 as SVGEGT. This CDR3 spans 14 amino acids. CDR3 nucleotide sequence: TGTGCCAGCAGTTACCCGACAGGGAACTATGGCTACACCTTC. This codes for CASSYPTGNYGYTF.

The chain uses TRBV28 and TRBJ2-7, with D tentatively TRBD2 (6 bases). The CDR3 loop spans 13 amino acids. V was clipped by 5 bases and J by 3 bases, with 11 bases between them. Looked up from germline, CDR1 is MDHEN and CDR2 is SYDVKM. CDR3 protein: CASSPREYYEQYV. For the CDR3, the DNA is TGTGCCAGCAGTCCCCGGGAGTACTACGAGCAGTACGTC.

V and J are TRBV6-5 and TRBJ1-1; D is unresolved. This CDR3 is built from 14 residues. V lost 0 bases to trimming and J lost 2 bases, with 7 bases between them. Germline CDR1 MNHEY, CDR2 SVGAGI. DNA for the CDR3: TGTGCCAGCAGTTACTCAGGGAGCAACACTGAAGCTTTCTTT. Its translation is CASSYSGSNTEAFF.

The chain carries TRBV6-5 and TRBJ2-2; 8 nucleotides line up with TRBD1. In germline, CDR1 is MNHEY, CDR2 SVGAGI. V trimming: 8 bases; J trimming: 5 bases; junction bases outside the gene matches: 4. CDR3 length: 13 residues. This CDR3 reads CASVRQGTGELFF. The CDR3, as DNA: TGTGCCAGCGTAAGACAGGGGACCGGGGAGCTGTTTTTT.

This chain links TRBV6-4 with TRBJ2-3; 9 bases are shared with TRBD1. Germline assignment: CDR1 MRHNA and CDR2 SNTAGT. The J segment lost 4 bases and the V segment lost 6 bases, leaving 8 bases of the junction unmatched. The CDR3 is made up of 15 amino acids. The CDR3 nucleotides are TGTGCCAGCAGCCCGGGACAGGGAGTTTCAGATACGCAGTATTTT. This codes for CASSPGQGVSDTQYF.

This clone was counted once. The gene calls are TRBV3-1 (or the pseudogene TRBV3-2) and TRBJ1-1; D is perhaps TRBD1 (5 bases). V was pared by 6 bases and J by 9 bases, with 17 bases between. Germline V lookup: CDR1 LGHDT, CDR2 YNNKEL (reference sequence). The CDR3 runs 13 residues. Here the CDR3 reads CASRSGGELKAFF. The DNA of the CDR3 is TGTGCCAGCAGGAGCGGGGGGGAATTAAAAGCTTTCTTT.

V and J are TRBV7-6 and TRBJ1-2, with 7 bases fitting TRBD1. CDR1 and CDR2 from the germline V gene are SGHVS and FNYEAQ. The CDR3 sequence is 15 residues long. J was trimmed by 2 bases and V by 5 bases; bases with no gene match: 8. The CDR3 is CASSAGTVTNYGYTF. The DNA of the CDR3 is TGTGCCAGCAGCGCCGGGACAGTTACCAACTATGGCTACACCTTC.

The V and J genes are TRBV7-3 and TRBJ2-3; TRBD2 matches 8 bases. CDR1 and CDR2 (germline): SGHTA, FQGTGA. Trimming at V came to 2 bases and at J to 3 bases, leaving 10 bases not matched to a gene. This CDR3 has 17 amino acids. DNA for the CDR3: TGTGCCAGCAGCTTAGGGGCTGCCGGGACTAGTACAGATACGCAGTATTTT. Protein sequence: CASSLGAAGTSTDTQYF.